The 25 T cell receptor beta chains listed next were all sequenced from one sample in a study of control samples from healthy donors and cancer patients. Profiling relied on immunoSEQ multiplex PCR, and the TCRdb table lists in-frame clones only, not all of them. Of some 130,000 clones in the sample, about 90% were seen once. The sequenced sample was blood. The receptor set was obtained from a woman in her 50s in good health.

This CDR3 reads CASSQESPSGGTYNEQFF. The CDR3 DNA sequence: TGCGCCAGCAGCCAAGAATCTCCTAGCGGGGGTACCTACAATGAGCAGTTCTTC. This chain links TRBV4-1 with TRBJ2-1, with 10 bases matching TRBD2. The CDR3 consists of 18 residues. The germline gives CDR1 MGHRA, CDR2 YSYEKL. Germline trimming cut 0 bases from V and 2 bases from J; bases unmatched to any gene: 7.

This chain links TRBV2 with TRBJ2-1, with 9 bases identical to TRBD2. This CDR3 has 15 residues. The V and J ends lost 5 bases and 8 bases, in that order; junction bases with no gene match: 10. CDR1 and CDR2 (germline): SNHLY, FYNNEI. The DNA of the CDR3 is TGTGCCAGCAGTCGTGGATTAGCGGGAGATGATGAGCAGTTCTTC. This codes for CASSRGLAGDDEQFF.

The gene calls are TRBV28 and TRBJ1-4; D is perhaps TRBD1 (5 bases). The CDR3 sequence is 11 residues long. Trimming shortened V by 5 bases and J by 14 bases, and 12 bases separated the two germline ends. Germline CDR1 reads MDHEN; CDR2 reads SYDVKM. This CDR3 is CASSSVTDLFF. CDR3 in DNA: TGTGCCAGCAGTAGTGTGACAGATCTGTTTTTT. The whole variable domain, filled in from reference TRBV28 and TRBJ1-4, reads DVKVTQSSRYLVKRTGEKVFLECVQDMDHENMFWYRQDPGLGLRLIYFSYDVKMKEKGDIPEGYSVSREKKERFSLILESASTNQTSMYLCASSSVTDLFFGSGTQLSVL.

The chain is built from TRBV11-2 and TRBJ2-7; D could derive from TRBD1 or TRBD2 (6 bases each). The CDR3 runs 15 residues. Between the trimmed V and J ends, which lost 5 bases and 1 base, there was a span of 15 bases. CDR1 is SGHAT and CDR2 is FQNNGV in the germline V gene. CDR3 in amino acids: CASSPWGALSYEQYF. In DNA form, the CDR3 reads TGTGCCAGCAGCCCCTGGGGGGCCCTTTCCTACGAGCAGTACTTC. Variable domain in full (rest from reference TRBV11-2 and TRBJ2-7): EAGVAQSPRYKIIEKRQSVAFWCNPISGHATLYWYQQILGQGPKLLIQFQNNGVVDDSQLPKDRFSAERLKGVDSTLKIQPAKLEDSAVYLCASSPWGALSYEQYFGPGTRLTVT.

Only one count was recorded for this clone. The rearrangement joins TRBV15 to TRBJ2-7, with D perhaps TRBD1 (5 bases). This CDR3 spans 13 amino acids. Germline loops: CDR1 LNHNV, CDR2 YYDKDF (reference sequence). Trimming cost V 6 bases and J 2 bases, with 11 bases left between them. CDR3 in amino acids: CATRADSTYEQYF. The CDR3 nucleotides read TGTGCCACCAGGGCAGACAGCACCTACGAGCAGTACTTC.

This clone has a single count. V and J are TRBV7-9 and TRBJ1-1; D is unclear. From germline, CDR1 is SEHNR and CDR2 FQNEAQ (reference sequence). Trimming removed 2 bases from V and 1 base from J, with 11 bases in between. CDR3 length equals 15 residues. The CDR3 nucleotides read TGTGCCAGCAGCTTACCCTCTTCAGGGAACACTGAAGCTTTCTTT. Residues: CASSLPSSGNTEAFF.

This chain joins TRBV28 and TRBJ2-3; D is uncertain. Per the germline V gene, CDR1 is MDHEN and CDR2 is SYDVKM. This CDR3 spans 13 amino acids. Trimming cost V 10 bases and J 4 bases, with 15 bases left between them. The CDR3 spells CAITRSHADTQYF. CDR3 DNA sequence: TGTGCCATCACGCGGTCTCATGCAGATACGCAGTATTTT.

This sequence joins TRBV19 and TRBJ2-1; TRBD1 matches at 8 bases. Trimming cost V 6 bases and J 10 bases; bases outside gene matches: 5. CDR1 and CDR2 from the germline V gene are LNHDA and SQIVND (reference sequence). This CDR3 has 12 residues. The CDR3 spells CASRTGEREQFF. CDR3 in DNA: TGTGCCAGTAGGACAGGGGAGCGGGAGCAGTTCTTC.

The chain is built from TRBV28 and TRBJ2-5, with 9 positions matching TRBD2. The CDR3 is 15 residues long. Germline assignment: CDR1 MDHEN and CDR2 SYDVKM. V dropped 5 bases and J dropped 5; count of bases not matched to a gene: 9. CDR3 residues: CASSPGLAEGETQYF. The CDR3 DNA reads TGTGCCAGCAGTCCGGGACTAGCAGAAGGGGAGACCCAGTACTTC.

This chain joins TRBV5-6 and TRBJ2-7; no definite D call. Germline V CDR1 and CDR2: SGHDT, YYEEEE. V lost 2 bases, J lost 0 bases, and 6 bases lay in between. The CDR3 spans 13 residues. The CDR3 nucleotides are TGTGCCAGCAGCTTCGCGCTCTCCTACGAGCAGTACTTC. It is translated as CASSFALSYEQYF.

The V and J genes are TRBV12-5 and TRBJ1-5; 11 nucleotides agree with TRBD1. From germline, CDR1 is LGHNT and CDR2 FRNRAP. With 6 bases clipped from V and 4 bases from J, the junction kept 5 bases outside the gene matches. This CDR3 is built from 15 residues. This CDR3 reads CASGDGDRGNQPQHF. DNA for the CDR3: TGTGCTAGTGGGGACGGGGACAGGGGGAATCAGCCCCAGCATTTT.

The chain couples TRBV12-5 to TRBJ2-5; perhaps TRBD2 as D (7 bases). The germline V gene encodes CDR1 LGHNT and CDR2 FRNRAP. Trimming took 2 bases from V and 5 from J, leaving 24 bases between them. CDR3 size: 18 residues. The CDR3 region is CASGLSGGGGRMTETQYF. As DNA, the CDR3 is TGTGCTAGTGGTTTGTCCGGTGGGGGGGGCCGTATGACGGAGACCCAGTACTTC.

This chain uses TRBV29-1 with TRBJ1-2; a possible D gene is TRBD1 (5 bases). Germline V gives CDR1 SQVTM, CDR2 ANQGSEA. V was cut by 1 base and J by 2 bases, with 14 bases left in between. CDR3 size: 15 residues. The CDR3 region is CSVEVGGSVNYGYTF. The CDR3 DNA reads as TGCAGCGTTGAAGTGGGGGGTTCTGTCAACTATGGCTACACCTTC.

The chain joins TRBV11-2 to TRBJ2-7; no clear D. CDR1 and CDR2 from the germline V gene are SGHAT and FQNNGV. The CDR3 runs to 13 residues. The ends were cut back, 0 bases at V and 2 bases at J, with 5 bases in the middle. The CDR3: CASSLDPTYEQYF. The CDR3 coding sequence is TGTGCCAGCAGCTTAGACCCGACCTACGAGCAGTACTTC.

The chain combines TRBV4-1 with TRBJ1-6, with TRBD1 matching over 12 bases. Germline V gives CDR1 MGHRA, CDR2 YSYEKL. The V and J ends lost 6 bases and 5 bases, in that order; junction bases with no gene match: 2. The CDR3 is 15 residues long. CDR3: CASRGTGGDNSPLHF. DNA for the CDR3: TGCGCCAGCAGGGGGACAGGGGGCGATAATTCACCCCTCCACTTT.

The J gene is TRBJ1-2, the V gene TRBV27, with 7 bases aligning to TRBD1. J gave up 6 bases and V 3 bases, and 16 bases lay outside the gene matches. This CDR3 is built from 17 residues. Germline V gene data show CDR1 as MNHEY and CDR2 as SMNVEV (reference sequence). The CDR3 loop reads CASSFSPGTVRSHGYTF. As DNA, the CDR3 is TGTGCCAGCAGTTTCAGTCCCGGGACAGTCCGATCTCATGGCTACACCTTC.

The genes are TRBV5-1 and TRBJ1-1; tentative D call: TRBD1 (6 bases). The germline V gene encodes CDR1 SGHRS and CDR2 YFSETQ. The V end was cut by 4 bases, the J end by 0 bases, with 16 bases between. CDR3 length equals 16 residues. The CDR3 region is CASSPMGGGVNTEAFF. CDR3 nucleotide sequence: TGCGCCAGCAGCCCGATGGGGGGCGGGGTGAACACTGAAGCTTTCTTT.

The chain combines TRBV2 with TRBJ1-4; D not certain. Per the germline V gene, CDR1 is SNHLY and CDR2 is FYNNEI. Trimming pared 1 base from V and 10 bases from J, leaving 13 bases between. CDR3 size: 14 residues. CDR3 coding DNA: TGTGCCAGCAGTGAAGGGACGTGGCCCGGAAAACTGTTTTTT. Encoded protein: CASSEGTWPGKLFF.

J is TRBJ1-2 and V is TRBV5-1; 7 bases match TRBD1. V dropped 1 base and J dropped 7; count of bases not matched to a gene: 7. The germline V gene has CDR1 SGHRS and CDR2 YFSETQ. The CDR3 totals 14 residues. In DNA form, the CDR3 reads TGCGCCAGCAGCTTGTCTACAGGGGAGGGTGGCTACACCTTC. It codes for CASSLSTGEGGYTF. Filled out from reference TRBV5-1 and TRBJ1-2, the complete variable domain reads KAGVTQTPRYLIKTRGQQVTLSCSPISGHRSVSWYQQTPGQGLQFLFEYFSETQRNKGNFPGRFSGRQFSNSRSEMNVSTLELGDSALYLCASSLSTGEGGYTFGSGTRLTVV.

The rearrangement uses TRBV2 and TRBJ2-7; TRBD1 matches 9 bases. The CDR3 sequence is 14 residues long. Germline V gives CDR1 SNHLY, CDR2 FYNNEI. V gave up 11 bases and J gave up 5 bases; unmatched junction bases: 13. CDR3 DNA sequence: TGTGCCTCCAGAGACCCGGGACAGGGTCACGAGCAGTACTTC. Amino acid sequence: CASRDPGQGHEQYF.

The CDR3 region is CASSRPGIQNTEAFF. CDR3 nucleotides: TGTGCCAGCAGTCGTCCGGGAATCCAGAACACTGAAGCTTTCTTT. This rearrangement joins TRBV28 to TRBJ1-1; D ambiguous. Deletions cut 5 bases from V and 1 base from J, with 14 bases between. This CDR3 spans 15 amino acids. Germline V lookup: CDR1 MDHEN, CDR2 SYDVKM.

The chain couples TRBV20-1 to TRBJ2-2, with 8 positions matching TRBD2. The CDR3 runs 18 residues. V was clipped by 3 bases and J by 4 bases; unmatched bases: 16. The V gene's germline CDR1 is DFQATT and CDR2 SNEGSKA (reference sequence). The CDR3 DNA reads as TGCAGTGCTAGTCCGTTAGCGGGAACTCCAACACCCACCGGGGAGCTGTTTTTT. Translated: CSASPLAGTPTPTGELFF.

The V gene is TRBV10-2, the J gene TRBJ2-1; the match to TRBD2 covers 7 bases. CDR1 and CDR2 (germline): WSHSY, SAAADI. The CDR3 length is 14 residues. Trimming took 4 bases from V and 8 from J; bases not matched to a gene: 8. The CDR3 is CASSVAGGPDEQFF. The CDR3 nucleotides are TGCGCCAGCAGTGTAGCGGGTGGGCCAGATGAGCAGTTCTTC.

V is TRBV4-1 and J is TRBJ2-6; D remains ambiguous. The CDR3 has 14 residues. V was pared by 0 bases and J by 9 bases, with 9 bases between. Germline V CDR1 and CDR2: MGHRA, YSYEKL. CDR3 coding DNA: TGCGCCAGCAGCCAAGATTTGGGTTTCAACGTCCTGACTTTC. Its translation: CASSQDLGFNVLTF.

The V and J genes are TRBV6-2 or TRBV6-3 and TRBJ2-7, with D maybe TRBD2 (5 bases). Germline V gene lookup returns CDR1 MNHEY and CDR2 SVGEGT. The CDR3 has 14 residues. Trimming took 0 bases from V and 4 from J, leaving 10 bases between them. The CDR3 spells CASSYSSGGYEQYF. In nucleotides, the CDR3 is TGTGCCAGCAGTTACTCAAGTGGCGGGTACGAGCAGTACTTC.